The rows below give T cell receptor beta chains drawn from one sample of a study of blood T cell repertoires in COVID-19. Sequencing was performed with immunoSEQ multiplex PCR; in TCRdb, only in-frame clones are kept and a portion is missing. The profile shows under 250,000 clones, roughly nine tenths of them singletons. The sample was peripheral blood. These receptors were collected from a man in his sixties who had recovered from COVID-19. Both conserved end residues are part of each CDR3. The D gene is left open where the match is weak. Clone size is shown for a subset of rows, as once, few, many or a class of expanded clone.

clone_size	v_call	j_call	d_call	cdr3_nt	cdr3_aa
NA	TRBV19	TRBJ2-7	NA	TGTGCCAGTAGTATAGATGGCTCGACCTACGAGCAGTACTTC	CASSIDGSTYEQYF
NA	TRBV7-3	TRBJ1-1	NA	TGTGCCAGCAGCTTACTGGAGGGTTTTACTGAAGCTTTCTTT	CASSLLEGFTEAFF
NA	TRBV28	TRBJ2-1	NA	TGTGCCAGCAGCACGATCGACGGGTACAATGAGCAGTTCTTC	CASSTIDGYNEQFF
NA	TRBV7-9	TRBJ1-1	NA	TGTGCCAGCAGCTACCTAGACTCGGGCACTGAAGCTTTCTTT	CASSYLDSGTEAFF
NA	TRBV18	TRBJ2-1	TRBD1	TGTGCCAGCTCACCAAGTCAGTGGGGGACAGGTGAGCAGTTCTTC	CASSPSQWGTGEQFF
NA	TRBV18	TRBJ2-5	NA	TGTGCCAGCTCAGCGGTCAGGGGGACCCAGTACTTC	CASSAVRGTQYF
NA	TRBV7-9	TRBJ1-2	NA	TGTGCCAGCAGCTTATTAGCTAACTATGGCTACACCTTC	CASSLLANYGYTF
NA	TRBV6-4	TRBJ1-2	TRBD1	TGTGCCAGCAGTTCGACAGGGGAACGGCTCTATGGCTACACCTTC	CASSSTGERLYGYTF
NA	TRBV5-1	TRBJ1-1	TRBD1	TGCGCCAGCAGCTTGGCGGGGGACAGGGTTAACACTGAAGCTTTCTTT	CASSLAGDRVNTEAFF
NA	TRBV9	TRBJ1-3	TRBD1	TGTGCCAGCAGCGTAGAGTCAGGGGGTTTCCACCACCCATCCGGAAACACCATATATTTT	CASSVESGGFHHPSGNTIYF
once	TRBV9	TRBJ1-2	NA	TGTGCCAGCAGCGTAGAGGTTCGGGGGGGCAGGCACTATGGCTACACCTTC	CASSVEVRGGRHYGYTF
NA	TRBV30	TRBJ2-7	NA	TGTGCCTGGAGTGTGGCACAGGTCCACGAGCAGTACTTC	CAWSVAQVHEQYF
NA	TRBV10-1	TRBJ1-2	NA	TGCGCCAGCATGGGATTAGAGGGAAGCTATGGCTACACCTTC	CASMGLEGSYGYTF
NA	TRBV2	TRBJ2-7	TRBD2	TGTGCCAGCAGTGTCACGACTAGCGGGAGTGGCGAGCAGTACTTC	CASSVTTSGSGEQYF
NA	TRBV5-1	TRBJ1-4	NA	TGCGCCAGCAGCTGGGACAACCCGGGGGAAAAACTGTTTTTT	CASSWDNPGEKLFF
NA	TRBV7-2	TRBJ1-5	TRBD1	TGTGCCAGCAGCTTAGAAGGACAGGGCTATCAGCCCCAGCATTTT	CASSLEGQGYQPQHF
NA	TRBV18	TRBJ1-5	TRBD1	TGTGCCAGCTCATCAGGACAGGCCCATCAGCCCCAGCATTTT	CASSSGQAHQPQHF
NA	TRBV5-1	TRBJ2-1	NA	TGCGCCAGCAGCTTACGGGGGACCTACAATGAGCAGTTCTTC	CASSLRGTYNEQFF
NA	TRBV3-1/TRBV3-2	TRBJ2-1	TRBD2	TGTGCCAGCAGCCCCCGACTAGCGGGAGGGGATGAGCAGTTCTTC	CASSPRLAGGDEQFF
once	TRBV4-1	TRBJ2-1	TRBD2	TGCGCCAGCAGCCAAGCTGGGCTCGGGAGGCTCGCCTACAATGAGCAGTTCTTC	CASSQAGLGRLAYNEQFF